Listed below are T cell receptor beta chains from one sample, sequenced in a study of PD-1 blockade in classical Hodgkin lymphoma. Assay: immunoSEQ multiplex PCR; the TCRdb copy retains only in-frame clones and omits some. The sample yields 45,000 to 55,000 clones, roughly 80% seen once. Sequences were derived from peripheral blood mononuclear cells (PBMCs), sampled before the fourth cycle of nivolumab. These receptors came from a human donor with classical Hodgkin lymphoma. Both conserved end residues are part of each CDR3. Fields, in order: V gene, D gene, clone size, J gene, CDR3 protein, CDR3 DNA. The D gene is left open where the match is weak. The listing skips clone size in some rows; elsewhere it reads once, few, many or a size class.

>TRBV13|TRBD2|few|TRBJ2-1
CASSLVAGGPFNEQFF
TGTGCCAGCAGCTTAGTAGCGGGAGGGCCTTTCAATGAGCAGTTCTTC
>TRBV28|.|.|TRBJ2-1
CASSPSLPNEQFF
TGTGCCAGCAGTCCCTCTCTGCCCAATGAGCAGTTCTTC
>TRBV30|TRBD1|once|TRBJ2-1
CAWDGQGLGYNEQFF
TGTGCCTGGGATGGACAGGGTTTGGGCTACAATGAGCAGTTCTTC
>TRBV28|TRBD1|few|TRBJ2-5
CASTLGQGGETQYF
TGTGCCAGCACCTTGGGACAGGGGGGAGAGACCCAGTACTTC
>TRBV21-1|.|.|TRBJ2-7
CASSPLPDRPEQYF
TGTGCCAGCAGCCCCCTTCCGGACCGCCCAGAGCAGTACTTC
>TRBV2|.|.|TRBJ1-1
CASSVLGFNTEAFF
TGTGCCAGCAGTGTACTGGGGTTCAACACTGAAGCTTTCTTT
>TRBV28|TRBD2|.|TRBJ2-7
CASSFGLAEVSSYEQYF
TGTGCCAGCAGTTTTGGACTAGCGGAGGTTAGCTCCTACGAGCAGTACTTC
>TRBV27|.|once|TRBJ2-5
CASTEGGSQETQYF
TGTGCCAGCACCGAGGGCGGTTCTCAAGAGACCCAGTACTTC
>TRBV11-3|TRBD1|.|TRBJ2-7
CASSRFPPGTGDNEQYF
TGTGCCAGCAGCCGGTTTCCCCCCGGGACAGGGGACAACGAGCAGTACTTC
>TRBV7-9|.|.|TRBJ1-2
CASSLVGGDGYTF
TGTGCCAGCAGCTTAGTTGGAGGGGATGGCTACACCTTC
>TRBV5-1|TRBD2|once|TRBJ2-2
CASSTSGRAPGELFF
TGCGCCAGCAGCACTAGCGGGAGGGCCCCCGGGGAGCTGTTTTTT
>TRBV11-3|.|.|TRBJ2-7
CASTRRADYEQYF
TGTGCCAGCACCCGCCGGGCGGACTACGAGCAGTACTTC
>TRBV25-1|.|.|TRBJ2-1
CASSEYQGSGQFF
TGTGCCAGCAGTGAATATCAGGGCTCCGGGCAGTTCTTC
>TRBV7-3|TRBD1|few|TRBJ2-7
CASSPAGGQHYEQYF
TGTGCCAGCAGCCCGGCAGGGGGACAGCACTACGAGCAGTACTTC
>TRBV7-2|TRBD2|.|TRBJ2-7
CASSLVGLTPYEQYF
TGTGCCAGCAGCTTAGTGGGACTAACCCCCTACGAGCAGTACTTC
>TRBV29-1|TRBD1|.|TRBJ2-5
CSVGQGRETQYF
TGCAGCGTGGGACAGGGTCGAGAGACCCAGTACTTC
>TRBV6-4|.|.|TRBJ1-4
CASSARIGPREKLFF
TGTGCCAGCAGTGCTCGAATTGGGCCCCGCGAAAAACTGTTTTTT
>TRBV30|.|once|TRBJ1-5
CAWSTYRAISGQPQHF
TGTGCCTGGAGCACGTACAGGGCTATATCGGGTCAGCCCCAGCATTTT
>TRBV2|TRBD2|.|TRBJ2-1
CASSGKREGLEQFF
TGTGCCAGCAGTGGCAAGCGGGAGGGCCTAGAGCAGTTCTTC
>TRBV6-1|.|.|TRBJ1-4
CASSETGTAATNEKLFF
TGTGCCAGCAGTGAGACCGGGACCGCAGCAACTAATGAAAAACTGTTTTTT
>TRBV2|.|.|TRBJ1-4
CASSRTVQTTNEKLFF
TGTGCCAGCAGTCGGACGGTTCAAACAACTAATGAAAAACTGTTTTTT
>TRBV5-1|.|.|TRBJ1-3
CASSLSAAGNTIYF
TGCGCCAGCAGCTTGTCGGCAGCTGGAAACACCATATATTTT
>TRBV28|TRBD2|.|TRBJ2-7
CASSLLAGTYEQYF
TGTGCCAGCAGTTTACTAGCGGGCACCTACGAGCAGTACTTC
>TRBV7-2|TRBD1|.|TRBJ2-7
CASSRPGTGVYEQYF
TGTGCCAGCAGCCGCCCCGGGACAGGGGTGTACGAGCAGTACTTC
>TRBV9|TRBD1|.|TRBJ2-7
CASSGHRGAAFEQYF
TGTGCCAGCAGCGGACACAGGGGCGCAGCCTTCGAGCAGTACTTC
>TRBV2|TRBD1|.|TRBJ1-5
CASSFDRGGDQPQHF
TGTGCCAGCAGTTTTGACAGGGGCGGAGATCAGCCCCAGCATTTT
>TRBV7-2|.|.|TRBJ1-4
CASSPQGRGEKLFF
TGTGCCAGCAGCCCTCAGGGCCGGGGTGAAAAACTGTTTTTT
>TRBV18|.|.|TRBJ1-2
CASSPRDYGYTF
TGTGCCAGCTCACCACGGGATTATGGCTACACCTTC
>TRBV11-3|.|.|TRBJ2-5
CASSLGLQETQYF
TGTGCCAGCAGCTTAGGCCTTCAAGAGACCCAGTACTTC
>TRBV7-9|TRBD2|.|TRBJ2-1
CASSLRLAVYNEQFF
TGTGCCAGCAGCTTAAGACTAGCGGTCTACAATGAGCAGTTCTTC
>TRBV2|TRBD1|.|TRBJ1-2
CASRQGARGYTF
TGTGCCAGCAGACAGGGGGCGCGGGGCTACACCTTC
>TRBV4-2|TRBD2|.|TRBJ2-1
CASSQVLAGGGGEQFF
TGTGCCAGCAGCCAAGTTCTAGCGGGAGGGGGGGGTGAGCAGTTCTTC
>TRBV28|TRBD1|.|TRBJ2-4
CASRSDRGLSRIQYF
TGTGCCAGCAGGTCGGACAGGGGACTTTCTCGCATTCAGTACTTC
>TRBV27|.|.|TRBJ2-1
CASTRAGRGNEQFF
TGTGCCAGCACCCGGGCGGGCCGTGGAAATGAGCAGTTCTTC
>TRBV14|TRBD1|.|TRBJ2-7
CASSRLQGDRSYEQYF
TGTGCCAGCAGCCGATTACAGGGGGACCGCTCCTACGAGCAGTACTTC
>TRBV5-1|.|.|TRBJ2-6
CASSPLGAGANVLTF
TGCGCCAGCAGCCCGCTAGGAGCTGGGGCCAACGTCCTGACTTTC
>TRBV28|.|once|TRBJ2-3
CASTINGGPDTQYF
TGTGCCAGCACCATAAACGGGGGACCAGATACGCAGTATTTT
>TRBV7-2|.|.|TRBJ2-3
CASSDRGGADTQYF
TGTGCCAGCAGCGATAGAGGCGGTGCAGATACGCAGTATTTT
>TRBV28|.|.|TRBJ1-4
CASRGAGTNEKLFF
TGTGCCAGCAGGGGGGCGGGTACTAATGAAAAACTGTTTTTT
>TRBV7-9|.|.|TRBJ2-7
CASSPGQEQYF
TGTGCCAGCAGCCCAGGACAGGAGCAGTACTTC